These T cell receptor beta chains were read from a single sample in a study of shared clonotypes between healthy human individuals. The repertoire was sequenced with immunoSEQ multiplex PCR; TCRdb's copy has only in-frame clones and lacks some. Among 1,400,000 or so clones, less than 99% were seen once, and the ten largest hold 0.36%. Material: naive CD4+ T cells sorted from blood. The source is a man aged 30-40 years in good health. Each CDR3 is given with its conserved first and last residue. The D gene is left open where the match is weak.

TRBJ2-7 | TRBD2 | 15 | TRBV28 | CASSTPQGGPHEQYF | TGTGCCAGCAGTACCCCTCAGGGAGGGCCCCACGAGCAGTACTTC
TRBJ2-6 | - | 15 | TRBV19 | CASSIWGSGANVLTF | TGTGCCAGTAGTATTTGGGGGTCTGGGGCCAACGTCCTGACTTTC
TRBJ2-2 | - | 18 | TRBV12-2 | CASRLRKGDRANTGELFF | TGTGCAAGTCGCCTTAGAAAGGGAGACAGGGCGAACACCGGGGAGCTGTTTTTT
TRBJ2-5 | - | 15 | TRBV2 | CASRAPDSPRETQYF | TGTGCCAGCAGGGCCCCGGACAGTCCCCGGGAGACCCAGTACTTC
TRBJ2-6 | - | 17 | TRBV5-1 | CASAPYIISSGANVLTF | TGCGCCAGCGCGCCCTACATTATTTCCTCTGGGGCCAACGTCCTGACTTTC
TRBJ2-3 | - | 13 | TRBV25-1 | CASSEYSTDTQYF | TGTGCCAGCAGTGAATACAGCACAGATACGCAGTATTTT
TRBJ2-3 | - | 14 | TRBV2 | CASSELLERDTQYF | TGTGCCAGCAGTGAACTCTTGGAGAGAGATACGCAGTATTTT
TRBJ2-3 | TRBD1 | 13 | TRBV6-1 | CASSGQGGDTQYF | TGTGCCAGCAGTGGACAGGGGGGAGATACGCAGTATTTT
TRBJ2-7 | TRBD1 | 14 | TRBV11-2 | CASSLGTGSYEQYF | TGTGCCAGCAGCTTAGGGACAGGGAGCTACGAGCAGTACTTC
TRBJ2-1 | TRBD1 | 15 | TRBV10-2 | CANRDRVQGINEQFF | TGCGCCAACAGGGACAGGGTGCAGGGGATCAATGAGCAGTTCTTC
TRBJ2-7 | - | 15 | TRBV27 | CASSLYLAGAYEQYF | TGTGCCAGCAGTTTATATCTAGCCGGCGCCTACGAGCAGTACTTC
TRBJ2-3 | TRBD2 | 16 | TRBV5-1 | CASSGLGRDGTDTQYF | TGCGCCAGCAGCGGCCTGGGGAGGGACGGCACAGATACGCAGTATTTT
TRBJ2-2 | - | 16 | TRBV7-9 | CASSLIGDSDTGELFF | TGTGCCAGCAGCTTAATCGGGGATTCGGACACCGGGGAGCTGTTTTTT
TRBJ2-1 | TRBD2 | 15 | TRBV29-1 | CSVDGLAGRGNEQFF | TGCAGCGTTGATGGTCTAGCGGGGCGGGGGAATGAGCAGTTCTTC
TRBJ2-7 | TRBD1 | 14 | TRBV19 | CASSIAGQGSEQYF | TGTGCCAGTAGTATAGCGGGACAGGGTTCCGAGCAGTACTTC
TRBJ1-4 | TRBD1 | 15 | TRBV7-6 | CASSRGQLMGEKLFF | TGTGCCAGCAGCCGGGGACAGCTAATGGGTGAAAAACTGTTTTTT
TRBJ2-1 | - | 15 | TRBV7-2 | CASSLVGPTGNEQFF | TGTGCCAGCAGCTTAGTAGGCCCGACCGGCAATGAGCAGTTCTTC
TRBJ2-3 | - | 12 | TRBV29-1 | CSVDFDTDTQYF | TGCAGCGTTGACTTTGACACAGATACGCAGTATTTT